This TCR beta chain was retrieved from a study of vaccination and CD4 T cells after COVID-19. The overall study: Blood was drawn a median around 73 days post second dose, range 14 to 241. Cultures serving as controls received a peptide pool (CEFX or HIV-1 Nef) or no peptide.

This clonotype was seen only a few times. What it binds is unknown. Time point denoted: late sampling 161 to 241 days after vaccination in three convalescent patients. Treatment defined: approximately nine-day PBMC culture with coronavirus spike peptide pools or control peptides (ViraFEST assay). Sequenced with the Oncomine TCR Beta short-read assay was DNA taken from cultured CD4+ T cells. TCRdb re-analysed the PCR reads in MiXCR, keeping a single row per CDR3 protein. The sample lists 20,000 to 30,000 distinct CDR3 sequences, roughly a third occurring once. The CDR3 totals 15 residues. CDR1 and CDR2 (germline): LNHNV, YYDKDF (reference sequence). The V gene end was trimmed by 2 bases and the J gene end by 9 bases; junction bases not matched to a gene: 11.

The TCR comes from a human donor who had recovered from COVID-19. This sequence joins TRBV15 and TRBJ2-7; 9 bases fit TRBD1. This material consisted of CD4+ T cells from blood, cultured in vitro, taken about 7 months after SARS-CoV-2 vaccination. The CDR3 is CATSRSEDRGPPQYF. As DNA, the CDR3 is TGTGCCACCAGCAGATCCGAGGACAGGGGACCACCGCAGTACTTC.